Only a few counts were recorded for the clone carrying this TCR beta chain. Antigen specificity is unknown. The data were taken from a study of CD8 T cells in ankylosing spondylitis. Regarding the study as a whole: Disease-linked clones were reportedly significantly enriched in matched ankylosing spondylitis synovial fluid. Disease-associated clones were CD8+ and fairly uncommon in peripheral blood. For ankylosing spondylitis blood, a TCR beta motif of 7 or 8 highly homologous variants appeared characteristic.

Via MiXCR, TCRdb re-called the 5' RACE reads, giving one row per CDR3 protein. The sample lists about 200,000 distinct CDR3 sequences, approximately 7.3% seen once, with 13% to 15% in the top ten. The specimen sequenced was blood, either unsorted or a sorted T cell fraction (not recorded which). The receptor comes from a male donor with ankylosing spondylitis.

CDR3 region: CASSKGGTGPWAAFF. The CDR3 bases are TGTGCCAGCAGCAAAGGGGGAACAGGACCATGGGCAGCTTTCTTT. J is TRBJ1-1 and V is TRBV21-1; the table's D call of TRBD1 was not tested on the DNA. TRBV21-1 is labeled a pseudogene. This CDR3 has 15 amino acids.